The sequence of this T cell receptor beta chain was determined in a study of blood T cell repertoires in COVID-19. The J segment lost 7 bases and the V segment lost 4 bases, leaving 9 bases of the junction unmatched. Germline CDR1 reads MNHEY; CDR2 reads SVGAGI. CDR3 length: 15 residues. The authors' processing: Estimation of nucleated cell counts was performed using reference gene primer amplification. TCRdb keeps only in-frame clones here, not all; method: immunoSEQ multiplex PCR. Clone size and V and J calls were adopted from that table, with D and trimming inferred from the DNA. The sample lists fewer than 150,000 clones; approximately 80% were seen once.

The rearrangement links TRBV6-5 to TRBJ1-5, with 8 bases matching TRBD1. Material: peripheral blood. The clonotype originates from a human donor in a cohort sampled during active COVID-19. The CDR3 nucleotides are TGTGCCAGCAGTTCTACGGACAGGGTCAAGCAGCCCCAGCATTTT. This gives the protein CASSSTDRVKQPQHF.